This TCR beta chain comes out of a study of cytomegalovirus exposure and HLA in healthy donors. Whole-study results and caveats: In a later analysis, TCR beta V- and J-gene trimming showed a link to a missense DCLRE1C variant. One cluster of highly shared sequence variants probably arose as a sequencing artifact.

Germline CDR1 and CDR2: SGHRS and YFSETQ. Trimming removed 6 bases from V and 0 bases from J, with 14 bases in between. The CDR3 extends over 15 amino acids. The study ran its PCR with 60 Vbeta and 13 Jbeta primers. TCRdb's copy holds only in-frame clones and misses some; the assay was immunoSEQ multiplex PCR. The repertoire includes about 160,000 clones, about 88% of them detected once, and under 2% sits in the top ten. About this clone: The target antigen is unknown.

Sequencing input: PBMCs. This chain joins TRBV5-1 and TRBJ2-3; weak D call: TRBD2 (7 bases). The source is a woman between 18 and 29 years old in good health and CMV-seronegative. The CDR3 sequence is CASKGGGTSTDTQYF. DNA for the CDR3: TGCGCCAGCAAAGGGGGGGGAACTAGCACAGATACGCAGTATTTT.